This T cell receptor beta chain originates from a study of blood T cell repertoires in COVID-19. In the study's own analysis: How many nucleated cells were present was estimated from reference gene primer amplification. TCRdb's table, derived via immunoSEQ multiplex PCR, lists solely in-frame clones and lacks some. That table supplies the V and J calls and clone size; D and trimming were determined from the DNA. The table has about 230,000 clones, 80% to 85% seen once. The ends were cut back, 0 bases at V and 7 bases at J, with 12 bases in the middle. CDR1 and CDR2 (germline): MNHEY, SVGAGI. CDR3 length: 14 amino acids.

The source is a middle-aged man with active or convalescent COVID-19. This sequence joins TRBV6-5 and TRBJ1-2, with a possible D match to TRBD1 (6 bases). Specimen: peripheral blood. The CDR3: CASSYSNTGSGYTF. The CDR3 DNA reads TGTGCCAGCAGTTACTCGAATACAGGGAGTGGCTACACCTTC.